The 9 T cell receptor beta chains below all came from one sample that was sequenced in a study of tumor and adjacent non-tumor tissue in lung cancer. The library came from three nested PCR rounds adapted from ARM-PCR protocols. TCRdb recomputed calls from the multiplex PCR reads with MiXCR, one row per CDR3 protein. Of fewer than 100,000 distinct CDR3 sequences in the sample, 72% were seen once. RNA was extracted from bulk tissue without any cell sorting. The material sequenced was lung tumor tissue. These receptors were collected from a woman aged 40-49 years with non-small cell lung cancer.

The count of this clonotype is one. The CDR3 nucleotides are TGTGCCAGCGGTTTACATGGTTACAATCAGCCCCAGCATTTT. It codes for CASGLHGYNQPQHF. The rearrangement links TRBV6-6 to TRBJ1-5, with D unresolved. The CDR3 covers 14 residues. Per germline, CDR1 MNHNY and CDR2 SVGAGI (reference sequence). V was shortened by 8 bases and J by 3 bases, with 14 bases between the two germline ends.

This clonotype showed up just a few times. A junction boundary mismatches the germline segment, possibly from a read error. The CDR3 here is CTSSFSVSDEQYF. The DNA for the CDR3 is TGCACCAGCAGCTTTTCTGTCTCGGACGAGCAGTACTTC. The J gene is TRBJ2-7, the V gene TRBV5-1; D ambiguous. Germline V gives CDR1 SGHRS, CDR2 YFSETQ. This CDR3 region has 13 residues. The entire variable domain, with the rest obtained from reference TRBV5-1 and TRBJ2-7, is as follows: KAGVTQTPRYLIKTRGQQVTLSCSPISGHRSVSWYQQTPGQGLQFLFEYFSETQRNKGNFPGRFSGRQFSNSRSEMNVSTLELGDSALYLCTSSFSVSDEQYFGPGTRLTVT.

In this sample, this clonotype turned up a few times. As the CDR3 is not closed by the conserved phenylalanine or tryptophan, this likely results from a read error. It is unclear where the CDR3 begins or ends on the DNA, so no DNA is shown, and the CDR3 is as TCRdb lists it. The gene calls are TRBV6-5 and TRBJ1-5. Germline lookup yields CDR1 MNHEY and CDR2 SVGAGI. The CDR3 numbers 13 amino acids, ends counted. Here the CDR3 reads CASSYSENQPRHL.

Comment on this clonotype: A junction boundary mismatches the germline segment, possibly from a read error. V usage is TRBV29-1 and J usage is TRBJ2-3, with D unclear. CDR1 and CDR2 from the germline V gene are SQVTM and ANQGSEA. The CDR3 is 13 residues long. The CDR3 bases are TGCAGTATTCCTCAAGGGCCCACAGATATGCAGTATTTT. This sequence encodes CSIPQGPTDMQYF.

This clonotype has at least ten counts. The chain employs TRBV4-2 and TRBJ2-3; D call uncertain. Trimming removed 0 bases from V and 9 bases from J, with 10 bases in between. This CDR3 is 13 amino acids long. Germline V gene data show CDR1 as LGHNA and CDR2 as YNFKEQ. Written as DNA, the CDR3 is TGTGCCAGCAGCCAAGATCGAGTCAGGACGCAGTATTTT. Residues: CASSQDRVRTQYF.

With respect to this clonotype: The conserved final phenylalanine or tryptophan is absent from the CDR3, which likely points to a read error. This chain joins TRBV12-3 or TRBV12-4 and TRBJ2-7; the D call may be TRBD1 or TRBD2 (5 bases each). The CDR3 sequence is 14 residues long. Trimming took 3 bases from V and 4 from J, leaving 13 bases between them. The CDR3 region is CASSLRAGSYEQYL. DNA of the CDR3: TGTGCCAGCAGTTTGAGGGCAGGGTCGTACGAGCAGTACCTC.

By sample share, this clonotype is medium-sized (0.01 to 0.1%). The chain recombines TRBV11-2 with TRBJ2-6, with D possibly matching TRBD2 (6 bases). CDR1 is SGHAT, CDR2 FQNNGV, per germline. CDR3 size: 17 residues. Trimming pared 5 bases from V and 0 bases from J, leaving 14 bases between. The CDR3 is CASSLRGLYSGANVLTF. The CDR3, as DNA: TGTGCCAGCAGCCTAAGGGGACTGTACTCTGGGGCCAACGTCCTGACTTTC.

Comment on this clonotype: Mismatch with germline at one junction end may stem from a read error. V and J are TRBV6-1 and TRBJ2-1; D is ambiguous. The germline CDR1 and CDR2 sequences are MNHNS and SASEGT. CDR3 length equals 11 residues. This chain's CDR3 is CTSSGTFKQFF. The CDR3 nucleotides are TGTACCAGCAGTGGTACCTTTAAGCAGTTCTTC.

Remarks on this clonotype: One junction end disagrees with the germline gene, perhaps due to a read error. The chain has TRBV10-2 and TRBJ1-5; 7 bases fit TRBD1. The CDR3 is made up of 16 amino acids. The germline gives CDR1 WSHSY, CDR2 SAAADI. CDR3 DNA: TGCGCCAGCAAACAGGGGTGGCCTGCGAGCAATCAGACCCAGAATTTT. Amino acid sequence: CASKQGWPASNQTQNF.